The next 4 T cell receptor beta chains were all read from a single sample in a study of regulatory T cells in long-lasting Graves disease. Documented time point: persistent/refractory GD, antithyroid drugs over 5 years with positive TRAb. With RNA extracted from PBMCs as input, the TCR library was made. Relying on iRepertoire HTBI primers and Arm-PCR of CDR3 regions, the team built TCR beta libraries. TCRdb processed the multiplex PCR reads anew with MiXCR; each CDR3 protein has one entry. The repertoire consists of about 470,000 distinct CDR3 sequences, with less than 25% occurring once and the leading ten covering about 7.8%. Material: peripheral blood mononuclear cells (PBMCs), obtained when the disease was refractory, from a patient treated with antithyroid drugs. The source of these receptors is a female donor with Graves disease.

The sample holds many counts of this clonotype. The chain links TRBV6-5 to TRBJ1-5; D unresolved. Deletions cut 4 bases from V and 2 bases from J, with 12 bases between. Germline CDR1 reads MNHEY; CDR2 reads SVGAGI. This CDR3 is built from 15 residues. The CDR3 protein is CASSLGVGGNQPQHF. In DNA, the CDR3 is TGTGCCAGCAGTTTAGGAGTTGGGGGCAATCAGCCCCAGCATTTT.

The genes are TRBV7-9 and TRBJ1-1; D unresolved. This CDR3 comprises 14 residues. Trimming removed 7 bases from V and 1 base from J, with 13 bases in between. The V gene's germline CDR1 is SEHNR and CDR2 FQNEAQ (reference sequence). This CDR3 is CASTPPYGNTEAFF. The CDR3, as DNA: TGTGCCAGCACCCCCCCCTATGGGAACACTGAAGCTTTCTTT.

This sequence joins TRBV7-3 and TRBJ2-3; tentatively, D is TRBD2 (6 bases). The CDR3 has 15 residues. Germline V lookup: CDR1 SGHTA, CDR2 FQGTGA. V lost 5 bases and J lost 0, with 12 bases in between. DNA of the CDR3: TGTGCCAGCAGCGCAACTAGCTCTAGCACAGATACGCAGTATTTT. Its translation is CASSATSSSTDTQYF.

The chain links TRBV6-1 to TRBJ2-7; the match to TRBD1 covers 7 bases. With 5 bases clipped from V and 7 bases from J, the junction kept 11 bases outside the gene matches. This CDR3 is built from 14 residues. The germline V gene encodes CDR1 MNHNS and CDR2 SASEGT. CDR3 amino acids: CASSLMTGTEEQYF. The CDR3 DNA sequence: TGTGCCAGCAGTCTGATGACAGGGACGGAGGAGCAGTACTTC.